The rows below give T cell receptor beta chains drawn from one sample of a study of T cell responses to AZD1222 COVID-19 vaccine. Assay used: immunoSEQ multiplex PCR; TCRdb lists only in-frame clones, some missing. The repertoire holds 150,000 to 160,000 clones, with roughly nine tenths as singletons. The starting material was peripheral blood, obtained on day 0 of AZD1222 vaccination. The receptors were gathered from an adult in good health. Both conserved end residues are part of each CDR3. The order of the fields is clone size, J gene, D gene, CDR3 length, V gene, CDR3 protein, CDR3 DNA. A D gene is named only where the DNA matches it firmly. Clone sizes are given selectively: once, few, many, or a class where the clone is expanded.

size: -
J: TRBJ2-7
D: -
length: 13
V: TRBV5-4
CDR3: CASSFRYSYEQYF
DNA: TGTGCCAGCAGCTTTCGTTACTCCTACGAGCAGTACTTC

size: -
J: TRBJ2-5
D: TRBD2
length: 20
V: TRBV28
CDR3: CASNRLSPGLAGDFQETQYF
DNA: TGTGCCAGTAATCGACTTTCTCCGGGACTAGCGGGAGATTTTCAAGAGACCCAGTACTTC

size: -
J: TRBJ1-1
D: -
length: 15
V: TRBV5-1
CDR3: CASSLVGRVNTEAFF
DNA: TGCGCCAGCAGCTTGGTGGGCAGGGTAAACACTGAAGCTTTCTTT

size: -
J: TRBJ1-2
D: -
length: 11
V: TRBV25-1
CDR3: CASSNRDGYTF
DNA: TGTGCCAGCAGTAACAGGGACGGCTACACCTTC

size: -
J: TRBJ1-2
D: TRBD1
length: 14
V: TRBV19
CDR3: CASRRRGLLYGYTF
DNA: TGTGCCAGCCGAAGAAGGGGGCTGCTCTATGGCTACACCTTC

size: -
J: TRBJ1-1
D: -
length: 13
V: TRBV28
CDR3: CASSAGLNTEAFF
DNA: TGTGCCAGCAGTGCGGGATTGAACACTGAAGCTTTCTTT

size: -
J: TRBJ2-7
D: TRBD2
length: 16
V: TRBV7-9
CDR3: CASTHPGGGSSYEQYF
DNA: TGTGCCAGCACCCACCCGGGGGGGGGAAGCTCCTACGAGCAGTACTTC

size: -
J: TRBJ2-1
D: TRBD2
length: 15
V: TRBV2
CDR3: CASSAKGLAGAPGFF
DNA: TGTGCCAGCAGCGCTAAGGGACTAGCGGGAGCTCCGGGGTTCTTC

size: -
J: TRBJ2-2
D: -
length: 16
V: TRBV7-2
CDR3: CASSLDERRNTGELFF
DNA: TGTGCCAGCAGCTTAGATGAGCGCCGGAACACCGGGGAGCTGTTTTTT

size: -
J: TRBJ1-1
D: -
length: 13
V: TRBV20-1
CDR3: CSASRGLNTEAFF
DNA: TGCAGTGCTAGTCGCGGGTTAAACACTGAAGCTTTCTTT

size: -
J: TRBJ2-7
D: -
length: 11
V: TRBV20-1
CDR3: CSASADYEQYF
DNA: TGCAGTGCTAGTGCGGATTACGAGCAGTACTTC

size: -
J: TRBJ2-7
D: -
length: 15
V: TRBV13
CDR3: CASSQGGTLLYEQYF
DNA: TGTGCCAGCAGCCAAGGAGGTACCCTCCTTTACGAGCAGTACTTC

size: -
J: TRBJ1-3
D: -
length: 15
V: TRBV24-1
CDR3: CATSESREPGNTIYF
DNA: TGTGCCACCAGTGAATCCAGGGAACCTGGAAACACCATATATTTT

size: -
J: TRBJ2-1
D: TRBD2
length: 18
V: TRBV7-9
CDR3: CASGRTGTSSARYNEQFF
DNA: TGTGCCAGCGGCCGTACCGGGACTAGCTCCGCGCGATACAATGAGCAGTTCTTC

size: -
J: TRBJ2-3
D: TRBD2
length: 15
V: TRBV4-1
CDR3: CASSQDREGTDTQYF
DNA: TGCGCCAGCAGCCAAGACAGGGAGGGTACAGATACGCAGTATTTT

size: -
J: TRBJ2-3
D: TRBD1
length: 14
V: TRBV29-1
CDR3: CSVEKGALTDTQYF
DNA: TGCAGCGTTGAAAAGGGGGCCCTCACAGATACGCAGTATTTT

size: -
J: TRBJ2-5
D: TRBD2
length: 17
V: TRBV14
CDR3: CASSQEREFRWEETQYF
DNA: TGTGCCAGCAGCCAAGAGCGGGAGTTTCGGTGGGAAGAGACCCAGTACTTC

size: few
J: TRBJ1-5
D: -
length: 16
V: TRBV4-2
CDR3: CASSQAAGAPNQPQHF
DNA: TGTGCCAGCAGCCAAGCCGCAGGGGCACCGAATCAGCCCCAGCATTTT

size: -
J: TRBJ1-6
D: -
length: 16
V: TRBV28
CDR3: CASISPPQGFNSPLHF
DNA: TGTGCCAGCATCTCACCCCCACAGGGTTTTAATTCACCCCTCCACTTT

size: -
J: TRBJ1-1
D: -
length: 14
V: TRBV6-1
CDR3: CASSEGPGWTEAFF
DNA: TGTGCCAGCAGTGAAGGTCCGGGGTGGACTGAAGCTTTCTTT

size: -
J: TRBJ1-1
D: -
length: 12
V: TRBV7-9
CDR3: CASSLGVTGSFF
DNA: TGTGCCAGCAGCTTGGGGGTGACAGGTTCATTCTTT

size: -
J: TRBJ1-1
D: -
length: 13
V: TRBV5-1
CDR3: CASTDGGNTEAFF
DNA: TGCGCCAGCACCGATGGCGGGAACACTGAAGCTTTCTTT

size: -
J: TRBJ1-1
D: -
length: 12
V: TRBV28
CDR3: CASRDPGTEAFF
DNA: TGTGCCAGCAGAGATCCGGGGACTGAAGCTTTCTTT

size: -
J: TRBJ2-7
D: -
length: 15
V: TRBV7-9
CDR3: CASSPQGSGYYEQYF
DNA: TGTGCCAGCAGCCCCCAAGGGAGCGGCTACTACGAGCAGTACTTC

size: -
J: TRBJ1-4
D: -
length: 16
V: TRBV4-2
CDR3: CASSQVVTTTNEKLFF
DNA: TGTGCCAGCAGCCAAGTCGTGACAACAACTAATGAAAAACTGTTTTTT

size: -
J: TRBJ2-1
D: -
length: 13
V: TRBV6-5
CDR3: CASGTLSYNEQFF
DNA: TGTGCCAGCGGGACACTGTCCTACAATGAGCAGTTCTTC

size: -
J: TRBJ2-1
D: TRBD1
length: 15
V: TRBV6-4
CDR3: CASRKNWDRVNEQFF
DNA: TGTGCCAGCAGAAAAAACTGGGACAGGGTGAATGAGCAGTTCTTC

size: -
J: TRBJ1-1
D: -
length: 17
V: TRBV19
CDR3: CASSRFPRGAPGTEAFF
DNA: TGTGCCAGTAGTAGGTTTCCCCGCGGGGCGCCGGGGACTGAAGCTTTCTTT